This T cell receptor beta chain was sequenced in a study of T cell responses to AZD1222 COVID-19 vaccine. On this clone: Its matching antigen is unknown.

Data came from immunoSEQ multiplex PCR; TCRdb stores just in-frame clones and leaves some out. The sample has over 150,000 clones; approximately 90% are singletons. Study results and caveats: At study baseline, merely more than 5 AZD1222 recipients were seropositive. Regions 160-218 and 743-854 dominated among vaccine-associated CD4 TCRs spanning spike. Targets within unmutated variant regions were reportedly found for nearly half of spike-specific TCRs.

The clonotype comes from an adult in good health. The sequences come from peripheral blood, collected on day 0 of AZD1222 vaccination.

The DNA of the CDR3 is TGTGCCAGCAAGAGGCTAGCGTCTTACGAGCAGTACTTC. Translating gives CASKRLASYEQYF. The chain is built from TRBV6-5 and TRBJ2-7; D possibly corresponds to TRBD2 (6 bases). The germline V gene has CDR1 MNHEY and CDR2 SVGAGI. The CDR3 contains 13 residues. V was pared by 7 bases and J by 4 bases, with 14 bases between.